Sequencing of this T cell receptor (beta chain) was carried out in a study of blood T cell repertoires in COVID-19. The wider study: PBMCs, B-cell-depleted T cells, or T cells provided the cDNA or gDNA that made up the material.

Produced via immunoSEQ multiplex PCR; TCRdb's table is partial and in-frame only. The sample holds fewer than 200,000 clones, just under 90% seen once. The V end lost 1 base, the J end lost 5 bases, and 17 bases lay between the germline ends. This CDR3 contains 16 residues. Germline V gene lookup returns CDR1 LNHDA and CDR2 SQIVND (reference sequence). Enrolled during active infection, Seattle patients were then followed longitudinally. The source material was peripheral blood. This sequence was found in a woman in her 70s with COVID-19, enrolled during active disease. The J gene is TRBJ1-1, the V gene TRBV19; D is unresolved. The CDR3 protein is CASSIGGGVGWTEAFF. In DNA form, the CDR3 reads TGTGCCAGTAGTATAGGTGGCGGGGTCGGGTGGACTGAAGCTTTCTTT.